This T cell receptor (beta chain) was observed in a study of Ad26.COV2.S vaccination and SARS-CoV-2 variants. Profiling relied on immunoSEQ multiplex PCR, and the TCRdb table lists in-frame clones only, not all of them. The repertoire includes a few hundred thousand clones, roughly four fifths of them detected once, and more than 7% sits in the top ten. Sample treatment: 15 to 20 received Ad26.COV2.S at low or high dose, single or two shots; five or six received placebo; per-sample allocation not given. Collection of samples fell on day 63 after the first vaccine or placebo injection. This clone was counted only a few times. This CDR3 spans 13 amino acids. The V end lost 5 bases, the J end lost 6 bases, and 13 bases lay between the germline ends. CDR1 and CDR2 from the germline V gene are SNHLY and FYNNEI.

The specimen comprised peripheral blood, sampled in a trial of Ad26.COV2.S vaccine versus placebo. The gene calls are TRBV2 and TRBJ1-2, with D unclear. The TCR was taken from a person aged 18-65 years who received the Ad26.COV2.S COVID-19 vaccine or a placebo. The CDR3 is CASSSKLKDGYTF. The CDR3 coding sequence is TGTGCCAGCAGTTCCAAGTTGAAAGATGGCTACACCTTC. The variable domain in full, completed from reference TRBV2 and TRBJ1-2, reads EPEVTQTPSHQVTQMGQEVILRCVPISNHLYFYWYRQILGQKVEFLVSFYNNEISEKSEIFDDQFSVERPDGSNFTLKIRSTKLEDSAMYFCASSSKLKDGYTFGSGTRLTVV.